These 8 T cell receptor beta chains originate from one sample sequenced in a study of tumor T cells in aggressive B-cell lymphoma. Method: immunoSEQ multiplex PCR; TCRdb's copy keeps in-frame clones and lacks some. The sample records roughly 9,900 clones, about 82% being singletons. The specimen was tumor tissue. These receptors were taken from an adult with diffuse large B cell lymphoma.

The gene calls are TRBV28 and TRBJ1-5; 8 bases align to TRBD1. After removal of 5 bases from V and 6 bases from J, the junction contained 9 bases not matched to a gene. The CDR3 sequence is 15 residues long. In germline, CDR1 is MDHEN, CDR2 SYDVKM. CDR3 sequence reads: CASSPGTGFRQPQHF. CDR3 nucleotides: TGTGCCAGCAGTCCGGGGACAGGTTTTCGTCAGCCCCAGCATTTT.

V usage is TRBV18 and J usage is TRBJ2-2, with TRBD2 matching over 14 bases. The CDR3 length is 17 residues. Per germline, CDR1 KGHSH and CDR2 LQKENI. V lost 3 bases, J lost 11 bases, and 11 bases stayed unmatched. The DNA for the CDR3 is TGTGCCAGCTCACCGTCGACTAGCGGGAGGGCCTTTGTTGAGCTGTTTTTT. This codes for CASSPSTSGRAFVELFF.

The table lists this clone with a count of one. The rearrangement uses TRBV10-3 and TRBJ1-3; TRBD1 matches at 11 bases. This CDR3 contains 15 residues. Trimming removed 10 bases from V and 3 bases from J; junction bases left unmatched: 8. Per germline, CDR1 ENHRY and CDR2 SYGVKD. CDR3 DNA: TGTGCCACCAGGACAGGGGGCGAGTATGGAAACACCATATATTTT. Translating it yields CATRTGGEYGNTIYF.

The gene calls are TRBV30 and TRBJ2-7, with D tentatively TRBD2 (5 bases). CDR3 size: 12 residues. The germline CDR1 and CDR2 sequences are GTSNPN and SVGIG (reference sequence). The V end lost 4 bases, the J end lost 4 bases, and 11 bases lay between the germline ends. The DNA for the CDR3 is TGTGCCTGGACCAAGACGGGGTACGAGCAGTACTTC. It encodes CAWTKTGYEQYF.

In this sample, this clone turned up once. The chain is built from TRBV5-4 and TRBJ1-6; D uncertain. The germline gives CDR1 SGHNT, CDR2 YYREEE (reference sequence). Trimming removed 4 bases from V and 7 bases from J, with 15 bases in between. CDR3 length: 15 amino acids. CDR3 coding DNA: TGTGCCAGCAGCCCCGATCGATCTAACAATTCACCCCTCCACTTT. Translating it yields CASSPDRSNNSPLHF.

The CDR3 protein is CASSTGKPDRANEKLFF. CDR3 DNA sequence: TGTGCCAGCAGCACTGGGAAGCCCGACAGGGCCAATGAAAAACTGTTTTTT. The rearrangement uses TRBV21-1 and TRBJ1-4; the DNA was not compared with TRBD1, the D call given in the table. TRBV21-1 is described as a pseudogene. The CDR3 contains 17 residues.

The chain carries TRBV2 and TRBJ2-5; 8 bases fit TRBD1. Germline V gene lookup returns CDR1 SNHLY and CDR2 FYNNEI. Trimming removed 5 bases from V and 5 bases from J; junction bases left unmatched: 7. The CDR3 is made up of 14 amino acids. The CDR3 coding sequence is TGTGCCAGCAGTTCACAGGGGGTGGGGGAGACCCAGTACTTC. It specifies CASSSQGVGETQYF.

In regard to this clone: The germline gene is not matched at one end of the junction; a read error may be the cause. V is TRBV11-2 and J is TRBJ2-1; D ambiguous. In germline, CDR1 is SGHAT, CDR2 FQNNGV. CDR3 length equals 15 residues. The CDR3 DNA reads as TGTGCCAACAGCTTAGGTATTAGAGCCTACAATGAGCAGTTCTTC. It translates to CANSLGIRAYNEQFF.